These 19 T cell receptor beta chains originate from one sample sequenced in a study of blood T cell repertoires in COVID-19. Here immunoSEQ multiplex PCR was the method, and the copy in TCRdb shows in-frame clones only, minus some. Of about 150,000 clones listed, just over 85% are singletons. Sequenced input: peripheral blood. The origin of the receptors is a man between 45 and 60 years old with active or convalescent COVID-19.

The rearrangement links TRBV28 to TRBJ1-2; unclear D gene. Germline CDR1 is MDHEN and CDR2 is SYDVKM. The length of the CDR3 is 14 residues. V lost 4 bases and J lost 2, with 11 bases in between. The CDR3 nucleotides are TGTGCCAGCAGTTGGAGGGAAAGGAACTATGGCTACACCTTC. Translating gives CASSWRERNYGYTF.

The chain recombines TRBV4-3 with TRBJ2-1; 9 bases match TRBD1. The ends lost 1 base at V and 6 bases at J; junction bases unmatched: 10. Germline values: CDR1 LGHNA, CDR2 YSLEER. The CDR3 has 17 residues. The CDR3 DNA reads TGCGCCAGCAGCCAAGTCCATGGGACAGGGTTCGTCAATGAGCAGTTCTTC. Protein sequence: CASSQVHGTGFVNEQFF.

The chain is built from TRBV6-2 or TRBV6-3 and TRBJ2-2, with D possibly matching TRBD1 (5 bases). Germline CDR1 is MNHEY and CDR2 is SVGEGT. Trimming took off 2 bases at V and 5 bases at J, with 15 bases between the two ends. The CDR3 has 16 amino acids. CDR3 DNA: TGTGCCAGCAGTTACAGGGGCTTAGTTGGGACCGGGGAGCTGTTTTTT. Encoded protein: CASSYRGLVGTGELFF.

DNA of the CDR3: TGCGCCAGCAGCCAGCAGGGGGCGGGAGGCTACACCTTC. Amino acids: CASSQQGAGGYTF. This chain joins TRBV4-3 and TRBJ1-2; 8 positions match TRBD1. The CDR3 has 13 amino acids. V dropped 3 bases and J dropped 8; count of bases not matched to a gene: 5. CDR1 and CDR2 from the germline V gene are LGHNA and YSLEER.

This clone appeared once. The chain recombines TRBV28 with TRBJ1-5, with TRBD1 identical over 8 bases. Germline V gene data show CDR1 as MDHEN and CDR2 as SYDVKM. The J segment lost 6 bases and the V segment lost 6 bases, leaving 7 bases of the junction unmatched. The CDR3 sequence is 14 residues long. Written as DNA, the CDR3 is TGTGCCAGCAGCCATCCAGGGGGCGTTCAGCCCCAGCATTTT. It yields the protein CASSHPGGVQPQHF.

This clone was counted many times. The gene calls are TRBV20-1 and TRBJ1-2; D gene ambiguous. The germline V gene encodes CDR1 DFQATT and CDR2 SNEGSKA (reference sequence). The CDR3 covers 12 residues. V was shortened by 3 bases and J by 3 bases, with 8 bases between the two germline ends. The CDR3 nucleotides are TGCAGTGCTAGTCTTTCGGACTATGGCTACACCTTC. Encoded protein: CSASLSDYGYTF.

The V gene is TRBV7-2, the J gene TRBJ2-7; 7 bases align to TRBD2. After removal of 5 bases from V and 6 bases from J, the junction contained 4 bases not matched to a gene. CDR1 SGHTA and CDR2 FQGNSA come from the germline V gene. The CDR3 runs to 12 residues. The CDR3 DNA reads TGTGCCAGCAGCACCAGGGAGGGCGAGCAGTACTTC. Translating it yields CASSTREGEQYF.

The V gene is TRBV3-1 (or the pseudogene TRBV3-2), the J gene TRBJ2-5; 9 nucleotides line up with TRBD1. V gave up 4 bases and J gave up 7 bases; unmatched junction bases: 13. There are 16 residues in the CDR3. Germline CDR1 reads LGHDT; CDR2 reads YNNKEL (reference sequence). The CDR3, as DNA: TGTGCCAGCAGCCCACGAACAGGGGGCGGTAAGGTGACCCAGTACTTC. It is translated as CASSPRTGGGKVTQYF.

The chain joins TRBV21-1 to TRBJ2-1; the table's D call of TRBD2 was not tested on the DNA. TRBV21-1 is recorded as a pseudogene. The CDR3 consists of 14 residues. This chain's CDR3 is CASSSGAFFYEQFF. The CDR3 DNA sequence: TGTGCCAGCAGCAGCGGGGCTTTTTTTTATGAGCAGTTCTTC.

J is TRBJ1-5 and V is TRBV7-9; tentative D call: TRBD1 (5 bases). The CDR3 has 15 amino acids. Trimming shortened V by 2 bases and J by 5 bases, and 13 bases separated the two germline ends. CDR1 and CDR2 (germline): SEHNR, FQNEAQ (reference sequence). The CDR3 nucleotides read TGTGCCAGCAGCTTATACCAGGGTGGTCATCAGCCCCAGCATTTT. It specifies CASSLYQGGHQPQHF.

The chain combines TRBV21-1 with TRBJ2-7; the D call in the table, TRBD1, was not verified against the DNA. TRBV21-1 constitutes a pseudogene. CDR3 length: 14 amino acids. CDR3 coding DNA: TGTGCCAGCAGCAAAGAGGGGACAAGCTACGAGCAGTACTTC. Translating gives CASSKEGTSYEQYF.

The rearrangement links TRBV14 to TRBJ2-1, with no clear D. CDR1 is SGHDN and CDR2 is FVKESK in the germline V gene. This CDR3 is 15 amino acids long. V was clipped by 2 bases and J by 1 base, with 9 bases between them. The CDR3 here is CASSQTLVSYNEQFF. The DNA for the CDR3 is TGTGCCAGCAGCCAAACCCTAGTGTCCTACAATGAGCAGTTCTTC.

The V gene is TRBV18, the J gene TRBJ1-2; 7 bases are a match to TRBD1. V shed 4 bases, J shed 8 bases, and the junction held 10 bases outside the gene matches. The CDR3 is made up of 14 amino acids. CDR1 and CDR2 (germline): KGHSH, LQKENI. The CDR3 sequence: CASSQDRQGGGYTF. CDR3 nucleotides: TGTGCCAGCTCACAAGACCGACAGGGCGGGGGCTACACCTTC. The full variable domain, its missing parts supplied by reference TRBV18 and TRBJ1-2, is NAGVMQNPRHLVRRRGQEARLRCSPMKGHSHVYWYRQLPEEGLKFMVYLQKENIIDESGMPKERFSAEFPKEGPSILRIQQVVRGDSAAYFCASSQDRQGGGYTFGSGTRLTVV.

The rearrangement uses TRBV7-2 and TRBJ2-7; D unclear. The V gene's germline CDR1 is SGHTA and CDR2 FQGNSA. Trimming removed 5 bases from V and 0 bases from J, with 8 bases in between. This CDR3 has 13 amino acids. CDR3 protein: CASSTDLSYEQYF. The DNA of the CDR3 is TGTGCCAGCAGCACAGACCTCTCCTACGAGCAGTACTTC.

As DNA, the CDR3 is TGTGCCACCAGTGATCACAGGGGAGCCCAAGAGACCCAGTACTTC. Amino acids: CATSDHRGAQETQYF. The rearrangement uses TRBV24-1 and TRBJ2-5; TRBD1 matches 7 bases. The CDR3 is made up of 15 amino acids. CDR1 and CDR2 (germline): KGHDR, SFDVKD. V shed 3 bases, J shed 1 base, and the junction held 4 bases outside the gene matches.

This chain links TRBV7-2 with TRBJ2-4; D is uncertain. V lost 5 bases to trimming and J lost 0 bases, with 8 bases between them. Germline loops: CDR1 SGHTA, CDR2 FQGNSA. The CDR3 contains 14 residues. Here the CDR3 reads CASSITVAKNIQYF. For the CDR3, the DNA is TGTGCCAGCAGCATAACAGTAGCCAAAAACATTCAGTACTTC.

This clone showed up just a few times. The rearrangement joins TRBV6-5 to TRBJ2-7; TRBD2 aligns across 15 bases. CDR1 MNHEY and CDR2 SVGAGI come from the germline V gene. With 10 bases clipped from V and 4 bases from J, the junction kept 5 bases outside the gene matches. There are 14 residues in the CDR3. CDR3 sequence (DNA): TGTGCCACTGGACTAGCGGGAGGGCCTTACGAGCAGTACTTC. Translated, it gives CATGLAGGPYEQYF.

This clone was found once. The rearrangement uses TRBV7-6 and TRBJ1-4, with D possibly matching TRBD1 (6 bases). Germline CDR1 reads SGHVS; CDR2 reads FNYEAQ. Trimming cost V 1 base and J 0 bases, with 12 bases left between them. The CDR3 covers 17 residues. As DNA, the CDR3 is TGTGCCAGCAGCTTAGAGGCCCCAGGGGCAACTAATGAAAAACTGTTTTTT. Translation gives CASSLEAPGATNEKLFF. Full variable domain (remainder filled in from reference TRBV7-6 and TRBJ1-4): GAGVSQSPRYKVTKRGQDVALRCDPISGHVSLYWYRQALGQGPEFLTYFNYEAQQDKSGLPNDRFSAERPEGSISTLTIQRTEQRDSAMYRCASSLEAPGATNEKLFFGSGTQLSVL.

The chain recombines TRBV3-1 (or the pseudogene TRBV3-2) with TRBJ2-2, with D possibly being TRBD2 (6 bases). CDR1 and CDR2 (germline): LGHDT, YNNKEL (reference sequence). V dropped 4 bases and J dropped 3 bases, with 6 bases sitting between them. The CDR3 loop spans 13 amino acids. As DNA, the CDR3 is TGTGCCAGCAGCCGGGGGGACACCGGGGAGCTGTTTTTT. Protein: CASSRGDTGELFF.